Listed below are T cell receptor beta chains from one sample, sequenced in a study of CD8 T cells in Susac syndrome. TCRdb itself ran the immunoSEQ multiplex PCR reads through MiXCR, one entry per CDR3 protein. The sample holds approximately 130,000 distinct CDR3 sequences, roughly 94% seen once. Sequencing used CD4+ T cells from PBMCs. The receptors stem from a human donor in good health. Each CDR3 is given with its conserved first and last residue. D genes are given only for firm matches. Some rows have no size entry. The others give once, few or many, or a class for an expanded clone.

j_call d_call v_call clone_size cdr3_length cdr3_aa cdr3_nt
TRBJ1-1 . TRBV7-3 . 15 CASSSSGRTNTEAFF TGTGCCAGCAGCTCCTCGGGACGGACGAACACTGAAGCTTTCTTT
TRBJ2-1 TRBD2 TRBV9 . 16 CASSATTSGRRGEQFF TGTGCCAGCAGCGCCACGACTAGCGGGAGAAGAGGTGAGCAGTTCTTC
TRBJ2-6 . TRBV6-5 once 16 CASSYRQISGANVLTF TGTGCCAGCAGTTACCGACAGATCTCTGGGGCCAACGTCCTGACTTTC
TRBJ2-4 TRBD1 TRBV7-9 . 14 CASSLDRGGNIQYF TGTGCCAGCAGCTTGGACAGGGGCGGAAACATTCAGTACTTC
TRBJ2-7 . TRBV20-1 . 14 CSARVTSGLREQYF TGCAGTGCTAGAGTTACATCGGGGTTAAGAGAGCAGTACTTC
TRBJ2-2 . TRBV7-3 . 17 CASSLSGSLLNTGELFF TGTGCCAGCAGCTTATCCGGCTCGCTCCTAAACACCGGGGAGCTGTTTTTT
TRBJ1-4 . TRBV25-1 . 14 CASSRDPTNEKLFF TGTGCCAGCTCCCGGGACCCAACTAATGAAAAACTGTTTTTT
TRBJ2-3 TRBD2 TRBV11-2 . 14 CAILRAGGTDTQYF TGTGCCATCTTGAGAGCGGGAGGAACAGATACGCAGTATTTT
TRBJ2-7 . TRBV19 . 14 CASSPRRHSYEQYF TGTGCCAGTAGTCCACGCAGACACTCCTACGAGCAGTACTTC
TRBJ2-1 TRBD2 TRBV6-5 . 18 CASSYLAGGAGSYNEQFF TGTGCCAGCAGTTACCTAGCGGGAGGGGCGGGATCCTACAATGAGCAGTTCTTC
TRBJ2-7 . TRBV5-1 once 14 CASTDPGHGYEQYF TGCGCCAGCACAGACCCGGGACACGGATACGAGCAGTACTTC
TRBJ2-2 . TRBV29-1 . 12 CSVRAFTGELFF TGCAGCGTTCGGGCCTTCACCGGGGAGCTGTTTTTT
TRBJ2-5 TRBD2 TRBV6-2/TRBV6-3 . 14 CASSTSGTWETQYF TGTGCCAGCAGCACTAGCGGGACCTGGGAGACCCAGTACTTC
TRBJ2-1 . TRBV29-1 . 12 CSVEEGYNEQFF TGCAGCGTTGAGGAGGGATACAATGAGCAGTTCTTC
TRBJ1-2 . TRBV7-2 . 15 CASSLNSKNSRGYTF TGTGCCAGCAGCTTGAACAGTAAGAACAGTCGTGGCTACACCTTC
TRBJ2-1 TRBD2 TRBV5-4 . 17 CASSQGTSTGSSGEQFF TGTGCCAGCAGCCAAGGGACTAGTACGGGGTCCTCGGGTGAGCAGTTCTTC
TRBJ1-1 . TRBV9 . 14 CASSAQTGNTEAFF TGTGCCAGCAGCGCTCAGACGGGGAACACTGAAGCTTTCTTT